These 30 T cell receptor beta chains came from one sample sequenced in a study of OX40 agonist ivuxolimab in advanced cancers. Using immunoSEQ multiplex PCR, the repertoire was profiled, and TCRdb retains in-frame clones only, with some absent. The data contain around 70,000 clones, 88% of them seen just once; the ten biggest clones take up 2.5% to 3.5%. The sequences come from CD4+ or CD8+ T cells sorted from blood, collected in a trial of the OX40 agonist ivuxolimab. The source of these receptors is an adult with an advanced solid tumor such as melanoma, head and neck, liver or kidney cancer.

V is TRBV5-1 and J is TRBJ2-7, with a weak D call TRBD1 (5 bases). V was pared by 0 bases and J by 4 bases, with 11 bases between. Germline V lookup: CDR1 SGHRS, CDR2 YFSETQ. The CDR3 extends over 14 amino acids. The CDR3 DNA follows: TGCGCCAGCAGCTTGGGGCAGGGTTTGTACGAGCAGTACTTC. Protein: CASSLGQGLYEQYF.

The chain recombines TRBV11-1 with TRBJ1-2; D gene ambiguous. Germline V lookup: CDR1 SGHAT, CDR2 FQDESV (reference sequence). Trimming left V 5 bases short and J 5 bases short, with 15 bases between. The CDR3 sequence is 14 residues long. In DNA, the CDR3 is TGTGCCAGCAGCCTGGACGGACCTGGATATGGCTACACCTTC. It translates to CASSLDGPGYGYTF.

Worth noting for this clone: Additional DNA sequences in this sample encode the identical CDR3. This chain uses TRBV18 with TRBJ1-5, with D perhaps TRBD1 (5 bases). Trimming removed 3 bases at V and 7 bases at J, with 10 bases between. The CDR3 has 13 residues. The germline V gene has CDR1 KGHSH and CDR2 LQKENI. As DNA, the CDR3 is TGTGCCAGCTCACCGGGGGGTAGCCAGCCCCAGCATTTT. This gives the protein CASSPGGSQPQHF. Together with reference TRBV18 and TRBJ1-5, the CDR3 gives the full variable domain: NAGVMQNPRHLVRRRGQEARLRCSPMKGHSHVYWYRQLPEEGLKFMVYLQKENIIDESGMPKERFSAEFPKEGPSILRIQQVVRGDSAAYFCASSPGGSQPQHFGDGTRLSIL.

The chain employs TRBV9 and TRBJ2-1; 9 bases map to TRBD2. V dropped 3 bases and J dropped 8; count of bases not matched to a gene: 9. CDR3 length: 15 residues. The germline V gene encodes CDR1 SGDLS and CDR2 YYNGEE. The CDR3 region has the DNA TGTGCCAGCAGCGCCCCGGGACTAGCAAGAGATGAGCAGTTCTTC. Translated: CASSAPGLARDEQFF.

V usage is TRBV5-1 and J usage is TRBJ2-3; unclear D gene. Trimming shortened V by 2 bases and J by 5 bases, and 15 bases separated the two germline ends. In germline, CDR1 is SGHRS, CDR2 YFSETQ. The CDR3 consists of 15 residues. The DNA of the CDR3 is TGCGCCAGCAGCTTAACTTCGCCCTGGAGAGATACGCAGTATTTT. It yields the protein CASSLTSPWRDTQYF.

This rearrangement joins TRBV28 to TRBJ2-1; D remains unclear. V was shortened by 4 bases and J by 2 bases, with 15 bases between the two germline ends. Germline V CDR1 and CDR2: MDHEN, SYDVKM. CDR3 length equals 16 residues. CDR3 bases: TGTGCCAGCAGTTCACAGACCCTCAAGGCCTACAATGAGCAGTTCTTC. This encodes CASSSQTLKAYNEQFF.

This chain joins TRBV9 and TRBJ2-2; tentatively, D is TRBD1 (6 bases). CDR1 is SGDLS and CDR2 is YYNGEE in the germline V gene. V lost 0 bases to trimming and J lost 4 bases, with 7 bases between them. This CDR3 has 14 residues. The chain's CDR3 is CASSVGGGTGELFF. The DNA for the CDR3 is TGTGCCAGCAGCGTAGGAGGGGGCACCGGGGAGCTGTTTTTT.

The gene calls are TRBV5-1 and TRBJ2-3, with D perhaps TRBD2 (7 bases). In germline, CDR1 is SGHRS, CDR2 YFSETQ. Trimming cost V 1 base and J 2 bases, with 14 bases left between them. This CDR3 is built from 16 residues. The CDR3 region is CASSLFAGAVTDTQYF. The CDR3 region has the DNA TGCGCCAGCAGCTTGTTCGCGGGGGCCGTCACAGATACGCAGTATTTT.

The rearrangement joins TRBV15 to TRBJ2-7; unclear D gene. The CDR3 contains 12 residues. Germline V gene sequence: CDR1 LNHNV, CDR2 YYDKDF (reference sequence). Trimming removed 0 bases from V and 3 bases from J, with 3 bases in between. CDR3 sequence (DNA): TGTGCCACCAGCAGAGAGGGCTACGAGCAGTACTTC. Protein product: CATSREGYEQYF.

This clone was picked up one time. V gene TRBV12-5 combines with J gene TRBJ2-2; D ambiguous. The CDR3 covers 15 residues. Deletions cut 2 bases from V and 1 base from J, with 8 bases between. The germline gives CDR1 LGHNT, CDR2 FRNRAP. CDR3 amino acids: CASGLSAGNTGELFF. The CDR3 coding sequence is TGTGCTAGTGGTTTGTCGGCAGGGAACACCGGGGAGCTGTTTTTT.

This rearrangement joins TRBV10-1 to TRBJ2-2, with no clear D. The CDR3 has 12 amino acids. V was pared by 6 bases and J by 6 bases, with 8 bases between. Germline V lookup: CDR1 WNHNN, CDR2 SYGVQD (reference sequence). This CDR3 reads CASRAPAGELFF. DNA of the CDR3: TGCGCCAGCAGGGCCCCGGCCGGGGAGCTGTTTTTT.

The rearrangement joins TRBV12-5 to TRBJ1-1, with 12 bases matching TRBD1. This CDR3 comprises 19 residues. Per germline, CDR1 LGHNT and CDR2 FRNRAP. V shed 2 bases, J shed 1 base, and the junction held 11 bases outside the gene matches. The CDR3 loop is CASGLPPGQGAGRNTEAFF. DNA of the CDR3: TGTGCTAGTGGTTTGCCCCCGGGACAGGGGGCGGGAAGGAACACTGAAGCTTTCTTT.

In DNA, the CDR3 is TGTGCCAGCAGCTTAGCTAGCAATCAGCCCCAGCATTTT. Its translation: CASSLASNQPQHF. V is TRBV7-2 and J is TRBJ1-5; no definite D call. Trimming removed 0 bases from V and 0 bases from J, with 0 bases in between. This CDR3 contains 13 residues. CDR1 SGHTA and CDR2 FQGNSA come from the germline V gene.

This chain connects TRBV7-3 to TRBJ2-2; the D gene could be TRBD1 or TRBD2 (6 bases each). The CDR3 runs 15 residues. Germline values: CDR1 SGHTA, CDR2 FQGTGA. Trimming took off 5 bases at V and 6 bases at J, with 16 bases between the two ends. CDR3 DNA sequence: TGTGCCAGCAGCATAGGACAGACTAGGCCCGGGGAGCTGTTTTTT. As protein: CASSIGQTRPGELFF.

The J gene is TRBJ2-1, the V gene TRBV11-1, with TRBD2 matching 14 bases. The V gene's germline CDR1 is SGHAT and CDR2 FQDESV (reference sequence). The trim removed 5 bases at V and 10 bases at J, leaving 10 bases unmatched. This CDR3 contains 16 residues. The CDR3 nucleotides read TGTGCCAGCAGCCACATGGGACTAGCGGGGGCGGGGGAGCAGTTCTTC. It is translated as CASSHMGLAGAGEQFF.

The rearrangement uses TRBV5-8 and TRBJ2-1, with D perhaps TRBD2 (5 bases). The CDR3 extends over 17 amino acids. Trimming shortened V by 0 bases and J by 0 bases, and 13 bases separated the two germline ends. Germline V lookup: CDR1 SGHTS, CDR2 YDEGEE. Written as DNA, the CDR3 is TGTGCCAGCAGCTTGGTAACGGGGATTAACTCCTACAATGAGCAGTTCTTC. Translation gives CASSLVTGINSYNEQFF.

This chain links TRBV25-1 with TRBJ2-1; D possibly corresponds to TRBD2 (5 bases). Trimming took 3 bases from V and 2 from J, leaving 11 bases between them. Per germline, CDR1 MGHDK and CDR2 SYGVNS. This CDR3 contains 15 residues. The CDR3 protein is CASSDQRRPYNEQFF. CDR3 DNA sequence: TGTGCCAGCAGTGATCAGCGGCGTCCCTACAATGAGCAGTTCTTC.

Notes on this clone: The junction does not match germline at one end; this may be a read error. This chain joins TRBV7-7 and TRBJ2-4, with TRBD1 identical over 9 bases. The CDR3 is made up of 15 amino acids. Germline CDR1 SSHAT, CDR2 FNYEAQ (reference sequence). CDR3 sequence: CASRERDREGNIQYF. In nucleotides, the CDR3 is TGTGCTAGCAGGGAGCGGGACAGGGAAGGGAACATTCAGTACTTC.

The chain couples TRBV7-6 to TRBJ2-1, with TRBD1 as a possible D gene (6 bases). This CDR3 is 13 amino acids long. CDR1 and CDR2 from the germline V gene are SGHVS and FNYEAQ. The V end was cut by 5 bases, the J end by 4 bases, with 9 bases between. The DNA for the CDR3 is TGTGCCAGCAGCCCGACAGGATACAATGAGCAGTTCTTC. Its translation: CASSPTGYNEQFF. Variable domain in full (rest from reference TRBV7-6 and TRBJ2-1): GAGVSQSPRYKVTKRGQDVALRCDPISGHVSLYWYRQALGQGPEFLTYFNYEAQQDKSGLPNDRFSAERPEGSISTLTIQRTEQRDSAMYRCASSPTGYNEQFFGPGTRLTVL.

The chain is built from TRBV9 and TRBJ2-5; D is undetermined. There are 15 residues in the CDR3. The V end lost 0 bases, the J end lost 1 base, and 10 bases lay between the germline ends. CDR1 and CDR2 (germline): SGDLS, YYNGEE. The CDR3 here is CASSVAGGSQETQYF. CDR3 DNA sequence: TGTGCCAGCAGCGTAGCGGGTGGCTCCCAAGAGACCCAGTACTTC.

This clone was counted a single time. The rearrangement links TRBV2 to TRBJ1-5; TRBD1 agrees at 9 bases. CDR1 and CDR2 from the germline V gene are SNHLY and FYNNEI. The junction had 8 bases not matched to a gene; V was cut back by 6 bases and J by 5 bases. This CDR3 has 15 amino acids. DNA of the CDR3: TGTGCCAGCAGCCAACAGGGACAGGGCCATCAGCCCCAGCATTTT. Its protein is CASSQQGQGHQPQHF.

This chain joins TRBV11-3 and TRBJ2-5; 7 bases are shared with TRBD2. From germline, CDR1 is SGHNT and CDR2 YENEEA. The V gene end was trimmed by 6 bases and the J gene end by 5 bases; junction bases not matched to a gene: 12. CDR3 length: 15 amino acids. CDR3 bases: TGTGCCAGCAGTCCGGCTGGGGAGGGGCGGGAGACCCAGTACTTC. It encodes CASSPAGEGRETQYF.

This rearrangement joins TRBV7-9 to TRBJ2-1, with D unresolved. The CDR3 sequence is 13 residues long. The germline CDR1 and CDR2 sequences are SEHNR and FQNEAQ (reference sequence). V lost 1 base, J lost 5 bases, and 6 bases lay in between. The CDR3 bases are TGTGCCAGCAGCTTAGAAGCTCACAATGAGCAGTTCTTC. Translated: CASSLEAHNEQFF.

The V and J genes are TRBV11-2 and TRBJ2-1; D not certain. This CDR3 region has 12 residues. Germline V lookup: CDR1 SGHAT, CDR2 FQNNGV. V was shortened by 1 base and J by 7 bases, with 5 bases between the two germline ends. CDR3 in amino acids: CASSLGVNEQFF. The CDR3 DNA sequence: TGTGCCAGCAGCTTAGGTGTGAATGAGCAGTTCTTC.

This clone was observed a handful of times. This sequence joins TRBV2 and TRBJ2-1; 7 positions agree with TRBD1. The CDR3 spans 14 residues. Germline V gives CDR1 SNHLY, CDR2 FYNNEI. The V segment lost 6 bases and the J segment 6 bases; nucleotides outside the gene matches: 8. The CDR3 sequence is CASRDRVTSNEQFF. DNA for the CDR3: TGTGCCAGCAGAGACAGGGTGACGAGCAATGAGCAGTTCTTC. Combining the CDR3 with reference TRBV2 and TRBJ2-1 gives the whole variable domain EPEVTQTPSHQVTQMGQEVILRCVPISNHLYFYWYRQILGQKVEFLVSFYNNEISEKSEIFDDQFSVERPDGSNFTLKIRSTKLEDSAMYFCASRDRVTSNEQFFGPGTRLTVL.

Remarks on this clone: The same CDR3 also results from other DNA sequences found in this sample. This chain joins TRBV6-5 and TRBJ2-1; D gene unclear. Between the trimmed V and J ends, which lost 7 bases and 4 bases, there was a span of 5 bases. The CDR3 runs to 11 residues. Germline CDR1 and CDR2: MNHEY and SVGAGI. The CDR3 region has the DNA TGTGCCAGCACAGCGTACAATGAGCAGTTCTTC. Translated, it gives CASTAYNEQFF.

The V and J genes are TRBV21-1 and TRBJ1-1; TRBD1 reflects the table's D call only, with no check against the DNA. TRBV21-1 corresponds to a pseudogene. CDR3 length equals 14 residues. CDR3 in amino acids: CASSKGQENTEAFF. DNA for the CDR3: TGTGCCAGCAGCAAGGGACAGGAAAACACTGAAGCTTTCTTT.

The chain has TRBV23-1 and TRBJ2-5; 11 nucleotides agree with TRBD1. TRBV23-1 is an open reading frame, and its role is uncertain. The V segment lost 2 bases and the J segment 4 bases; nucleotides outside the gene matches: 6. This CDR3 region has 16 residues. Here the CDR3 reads CASSQPQGQGGETQYF. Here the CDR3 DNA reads TGCGCCAGCAGTCAACCCCAGGGACAGGGGGGAGAGACCCAGTACTTC.

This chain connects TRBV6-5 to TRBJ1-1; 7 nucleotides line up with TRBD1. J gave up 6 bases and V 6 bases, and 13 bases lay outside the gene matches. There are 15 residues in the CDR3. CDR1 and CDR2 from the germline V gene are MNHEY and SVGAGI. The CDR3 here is CASSILQGFQAEAFF. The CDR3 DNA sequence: TGTGCCAGCAGCATTCTACAGGGGTTTCAGGCTGAAGCTTTCTTT.

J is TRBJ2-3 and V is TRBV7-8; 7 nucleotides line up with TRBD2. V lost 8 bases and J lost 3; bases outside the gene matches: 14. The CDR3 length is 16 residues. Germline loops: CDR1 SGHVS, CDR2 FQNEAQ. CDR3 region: CASYTGRVFGTDTQYF. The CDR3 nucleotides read TGTGCCAGCTACACGGGGAGGGTTTTTGGTACAGATACGCAGTATTTT. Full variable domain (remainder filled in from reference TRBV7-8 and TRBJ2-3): GAGVSQSPRYKVAKRGQDVALRCDPISGHVSLFWYQQALGQGPEFLTYFQNEAQLDKSGLPSDRFFAERPEGSVSTLKIQRTQQEDSAVYLCASYTGRVFGTDTQYFGPGTRLTVL.